The clone carrying this T cell receptor beta chain has only one observation. Its target is not known. Amplification used 52 TRBV primers and 13 TRBJ primers. Only in-frame clones appear in the TCRdb table, and some are missing; sequencing was by immunoSEQ multiplex PCR. Among almost 30,000 clones listed, roughly 90% were seen once. The data were obtained in a study of regulatory T cells. Study conclusions and caveats: In CD3G-deficient patients, conventional CD4+ T cells were enriched for hydrophobic CDR3 residues at positions 6 and 7. Regulatory T cells showed the strongest V-J pair restriction and V/J gene skewing among patient repertoires.

The CDR3 is 14 amino acids. V was clipped by 8 bases and J by 6 bases, with 17 bases between them. Germline V gene sequence: CDR1 SEHNR, CDR2 FQNEAQ (reference sequence). All CD3G-deficient patients showed autoimmunity, more severe in two. CD4+ cells were sorted into CD25-high CD127-low regulatory cells and CD25-low CD127-high conventional cells. This clonotype was sampled from a person aged 18-35 years with CD3G deficiency. Sequenced input: conventional CD4+ T cells sorted from blood. This chain links TRBV7-9 with TRBJ2-1; unclear D gene. The CDR3 DNA reads TGTGCCAGCTCCTGGGGTATGGCTAGCAATGAGCAGTTCTTC. This translates into CASSWGMASNEQFF.